These T cell receptor beta chains were read from a single sample in a study of shared clonotypes between healthy human individuals. Libraries were prepared by immunoSEQ multiplex PCR; TCRdb keeps only in-frame clonotypes and omits some of them. The table includes roughly 1,000,000 clones, approximately 78% detected once. Sequencing was carried out using memory CD4+ T cells from PBMCs. Every receptor here comes from a man aged 18-30 years in good health. Some clones in this sample may be carry-over from other donors' samples. Both conserved end residues are part of each CDR3. A D gene is named only where the DNA matches it firmly. Clone size is given for some rows only: seen once, a few or many times, or a class if the clone is expanded.

TRBV5-1,15,TRBJ2-7,-,-,CASSWGDLPIYEQYF,TGCGCCAGCAGCTGGGGGGACTTACCAATCTACGAGCAGTACTTC
TRBV10-3,18,TRBJ2-6,-,TRBD2,CAISDGLAGVAGANVLTF,TGTGCCATCAGTGACGGACTAGCGGGAGTTGCCGGGGCCAACGTCCTGACTTTC
TRBV7-8,15,TRBJ2-7,-,TRBD2,CASSRRLAGVGEQYF,TGTGCCAGCAGTCGTAGACTAGCGGGAGTAGGGGAGCAGTACTTC
TRBV4-2,12,TRBJ1-2,-,-,CASSQALYGYTF,TGTGCCAGCAGCCAAGCCCTCTATGGCTACACCTTC
TRBV6-1,17,TRBJ2-1,-,-,CASSETSLASSYNEQFF,TGTGCCAGCAGTGAAACGTCGCTAGCTAGCTCCTACAATGAGCAGTTCTTC
TRBV5-6,14,TRBJ2-2,few,TRBD2,CASSWAGRAGELFF,TGTGCCAGCAGCTGGGCGGGGAGGGCCGGGGAGCTGTTTTTT
TRBV7-2,15,TRBJ2-2,-,-,CASSLQLGGTGELFF,TGTGCCAGCAGCTTACAACTAGGGGGGACCGGGGAGCTGTTTTTT
TRBV20-1,11,TRBJ2-7,-,-,CSAAVPYEQYF,TGCAGTGCTGCGGTACCTTACGAGCAGTACTTC
TRBV29-1,13,TRBJ2-2,-,-,CSVGAGIAGELFF,TGCAGCGTTGGGGCAGGGATCGCCGGGGAGCTGTTTTTT
TRBV28,14,TRBJ2-7,-,TRBD2,CASSLVAGAYEQYF,TGTGCCAGCAGTTTGGTAGCGGGAGCCTACGAGCAGTACTTC
TRBV7-2,15,TRBJ1-4,-,-,CASRARSSSNEKLFF,TGTGCCAGCAGAGCTAGAAGTAGCAGTAATGAAAAACTGTTTTTT
TRBV7-3,13,TRBJ2-5,-,-,CASSPSGQETQYF,TGTGCCAGCAGCCCAAGTGGGCAAGAGACCCAGTACTTC
TRBV12-5,14,TRBJ2-5,-,-,CASGPSGAQETQYF,TGTGCTAGTGGTCCCTCCGGTGCCCAAGAGACCCAGTACTTC
TRBV29-1,18,TRBJ2-6,-,TRBD1,CSVGDSFLSLSGANVLTF,TGCAGCGTTGGGGACAGTTTTCTCTCTCTCTCTGGGGCCAACGTCCTGACTTTC
TRBV21-1,17,TRBJ2-7,-,-,CASSPSGGDTLYYEQYF,TGTGCCAGCAGCCCCTCCGGCGGGGACACATTATACTACGAGCAGTACTTC
TRBV28,14,TRBJ1-5,-,-,CASRIGGASQPQHF,TGTGCCAGCAGGATAGGGGGGGCGTCACAGCCCCAGCATTTT
TRBV5-1,15,TRBJ1-2,-,TRBD1,CASSLGTGDLYGYTF,TGCGCCAGCAGCTTAGGGACAGGGGACCTATATGGCTACACCTTC
TRBV6-5,15,TRBJ2-1,-,-,CASRWTSDDRSEQFF,TGTGCCAGCAGATGGACCTCAGACGACAGGAGCGAGCAGTTCTTC
TRBV5-1,16,TRBJ2-1,-,-,CASSPGDNDNLNEQFF,TGCGCCAGCAGCCCCGGGGACAACGATAATCTCAATGAGCAGTTCTTC
TRBV4-2,14,TRBJ2-1,-,-,CASSQDATLGEQFF,TGTGCCAGCAGCCAAGACGCCACACTTGGGGAGCAGTTCTTC
TRBV30,14,TRBJ2-1,-,TRBD1,CAGNRGWTYNEQFF,TGTGCCGGGAACAGGGGATGGACCTACAATGAGCAGTTCTTC
TRBV7-2,16,TRBJ2-1,-,TRBD2,CASSPGGLAGRREQFF,TGTGCCAGCAGCCCAGGTGGGCTAGCGGGAAGGCGGGAGCAGTTCTTC
TRBV11-3,14,TRBJ2-1,-,-,CASSPGLLGNEQFF,TGTGCCAGCAGCCCTGGACTACTTGGGAATGAGCAGTTCTTC
TRBV5-1,15,TRBJ1-6,-,-,CASSERSSYNSPLHF,TGCGCCAGCAGCGAGAGGAGCTCCTATAATTCACCCCTCCACTTT
TRBV5-6,14,TRBJ2-5,many,TRBD1,CASSSRQGSATQYF,TGTGCCAGCAGCTCTAGACAGGGTAGCGCGACCCAGTACTTC
TRBV28,18,TRBJ2-5,-,TRBD2,CASSSSPTVAGEDETQYF,TGTGCCAGCAGTTCGAGCCCAACTGTAGCGGGAGAGGATGAGACCCAGTACTTC
TRBV6-1,15,TRBJ1-3,-,-,CASSPDYYSGNTIYF,TGTGCCAGCAGCCCGGACTATTACTCTGGAAACACCATATATTTT
TRBV6-6,14,TRBJ1-1,-,-,CATYTPRGGTEAFF,TGTGCCACCTACACACCCCGGGGAGGCACTGAAGCTTTCTTT
TRBV19,15,TRBJ2-1,few,-,CASRFRTDSYNEQFF,TGTGCCAGTAGATTTAGAACTGACTCCTACAATGAGCAGTTCTTC
TRBV6-1,12,TRBJ1-1,-,-,CASSEVGAEAFF,TGTGCCAGCAGTGAGGTGGGTGCTGAAGCTTTCTTT
TRBV30,13,TRBJ2-3,-,-,CAWSPSVLSRQYF,TGTGCCTGGAGCCCAAGTGTACTATCAAGGCAGTATTTT
TRBV10-3,17,TRBJ2-4,-,TRBD2,CAISDGLAGLDENIQYF,TGTGCCATCAGTGATGGGCTAGCGGGATTGGATGAAAACATTCAGTACTTC
TRBV5-6,17,TRBJ2-4,-,-,CASSTSRGTGAKNIQYF,TGTGCCAGCAGCACTTCTAGGGGAACCGGGGCCAAAAACATTCAGTACTTC
TRBV2,14,TRBJ2-7,-,-,CASRGTGTGYEQYF,TGTGCCAGCAGGGGGACCGGGACTGGCTACGAGCAGTACTTC
TRBV27,14,TRBJ1-1,once,-,CASRPREGYTEAFF,TGTGCCAGCAGACCCCGGGAGGGTTACACTGAAGCTTTCTTT
TRBV4-3,13,TRBJ2-1,-,-,CASSQDLVYEQFF,TGCGCCAGCAGCCAAGATCTTGTGTATGAGCAGTTCTTC
TRBV5-1,15,TRBJ2-5,once,-,CASSLGGGGQETQYF,TGCGCCAGCAGCCTAGGTGGCGGTGGGCAAGAGACCCAGTACTTC
TRBV9,14,TRBJ1-2,once,TRBD1,CASSRGQPNYGYTF,TGTGCCAGCAGTCGGGGACAGCCTAACTATGGCTACACCTTC
TRBV2,14,TRBJ2-1,-,-,CASKSGSSYNEQFF,TGTGCCAGCAAGAGCGGGTCCAGCTACAATGAGCAGTTCTTC